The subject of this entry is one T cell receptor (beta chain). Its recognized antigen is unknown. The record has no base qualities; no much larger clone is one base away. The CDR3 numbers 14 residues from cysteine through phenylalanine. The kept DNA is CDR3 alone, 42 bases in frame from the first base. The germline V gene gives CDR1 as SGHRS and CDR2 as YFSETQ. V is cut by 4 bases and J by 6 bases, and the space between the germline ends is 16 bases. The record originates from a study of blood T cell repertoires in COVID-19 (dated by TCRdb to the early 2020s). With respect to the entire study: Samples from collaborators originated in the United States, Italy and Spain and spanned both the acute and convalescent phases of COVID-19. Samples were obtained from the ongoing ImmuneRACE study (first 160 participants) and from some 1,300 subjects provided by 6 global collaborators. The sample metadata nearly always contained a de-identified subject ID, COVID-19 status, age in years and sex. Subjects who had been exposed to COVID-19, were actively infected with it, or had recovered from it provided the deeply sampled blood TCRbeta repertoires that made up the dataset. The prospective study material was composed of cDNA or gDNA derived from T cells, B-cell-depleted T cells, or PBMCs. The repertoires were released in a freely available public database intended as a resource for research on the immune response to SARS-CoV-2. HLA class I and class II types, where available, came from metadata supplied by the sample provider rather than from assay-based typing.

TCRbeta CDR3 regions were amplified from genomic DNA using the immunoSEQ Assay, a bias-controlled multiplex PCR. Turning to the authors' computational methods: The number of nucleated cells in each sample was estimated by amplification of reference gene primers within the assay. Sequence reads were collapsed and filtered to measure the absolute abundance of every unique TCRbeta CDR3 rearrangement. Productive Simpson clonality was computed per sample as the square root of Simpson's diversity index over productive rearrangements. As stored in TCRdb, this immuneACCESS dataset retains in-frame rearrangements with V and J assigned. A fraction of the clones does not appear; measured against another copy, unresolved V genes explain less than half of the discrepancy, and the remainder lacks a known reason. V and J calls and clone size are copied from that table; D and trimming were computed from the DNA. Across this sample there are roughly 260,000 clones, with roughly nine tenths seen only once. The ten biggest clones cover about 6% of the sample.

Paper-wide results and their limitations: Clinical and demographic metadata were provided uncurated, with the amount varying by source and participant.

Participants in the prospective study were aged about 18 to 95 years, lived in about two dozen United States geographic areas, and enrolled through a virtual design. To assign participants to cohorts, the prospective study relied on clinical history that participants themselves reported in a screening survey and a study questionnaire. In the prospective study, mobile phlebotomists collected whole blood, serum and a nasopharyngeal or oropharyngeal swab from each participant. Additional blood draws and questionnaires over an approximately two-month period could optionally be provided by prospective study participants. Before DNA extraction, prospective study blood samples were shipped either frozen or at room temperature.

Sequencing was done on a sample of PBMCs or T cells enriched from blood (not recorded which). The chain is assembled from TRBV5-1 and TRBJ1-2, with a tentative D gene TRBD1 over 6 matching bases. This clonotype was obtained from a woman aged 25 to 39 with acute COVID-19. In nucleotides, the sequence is TGCGCCAGCAGCATACAAGGGGACATAAATGGCTACACCTTC. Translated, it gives CASSIQGDINGYTF.